These 13 T cell receptor beta chains share one sample of origin, sequenced in a study of naive and memory T cell subsets. Overall study findings and caveats: Especially in CD8 cells, naive repertoires contained a few larger clonotypes, possibly CD45RA-re-expressing memory cells.

These receptors have no known antigen. Two oligonucleotides, mixed equimolar, formed the beta constant-region primer covering TRBC1 and TRBC2. Four rounds of PCR amplified the ligated cDNA using nested alpha and beta constant-region primers plus SP2. TCRdb analysed the UMI-ligation and nested PCR reads with MiXCR anew, one entry per CDR3 protein. The sample lists 130,000 to 150,000 distinct CDR3 sequences, under 25% occurring once. The source material was naive CD4+ T cells from blood. All receptors come from a human donor in good health.

This clonotype has a handful of counts. The gene calls are TRBV20-1 and TRBJ2-5, with a weak D call TRBD2 (6 bases). V lost 1 base to trimming and J lost 5 bases, with 8 bases between them. CDR3 length equals 12 residues. Germline CDR1 DFQATT, CDR2 SNEGSKA (reference sequence). CDR3: CSARGGGETQYF. In DNA, the CDR3 is TGCAGTGCTAGAGGGGGAGGCGAGACCCAGTACTTC.

This clonotype was seen more than once but under ten times. CDR3 nucleotides: TGCAGTGCTTCGGACAGTAACTATGGCTACACCTTC. Its translation is CSASDSNYGYTF. The chain is built from TRBV20-1 and TRBJ1-2, with D tentatively TRBD1 (6 bases). The CDR3 sequence is 12 residues long. Trimming left V 5 bases short and J 1 base short, with 8 bases between. CDR1 is DFQATT, CDR2 SNEGSKA, per germline (reference sequence).

This clonotype was seen only a few times. V gene TRBV28 combines with J gene TRBJ1-4; 8 bases map to TRBD1. Germline-derived CDR1 and CDR2 are MDHEN and SYDVKM. J lost 7 bases, V lost 5 bases, and 9 bases had no gene match. The CDR3 has 15 residues. The CDR3 DNA reads TGTGCCAGCAGTCCCTTGACAGGGGCGATTGAAAAACTGTTTTTT. Translation: CASSPLTGAIEKLFF.

J is TRBJ1-3 and V is TRBV12-3 or TRBV12-4, with 9 bases fitting TRBD1. This CDR3 has 16 amino acids. Losses at the gene ends were 3 bases for V and 4 bases for J; bases not matched to a gene: 7. In DNA form, the CDR3 reads TGTGCCAGCAGTTTGGACAGGGGCGTGAAGGGAAACACCATATATTTT. It codes for CASSLDRGVKGNTIYF.

This rearrangement joins TRBV20-1 to TRBJ2-7; TRBD1 might be the D (6 bases). Germline CDR1 is DFQATT and CDR2 is SNEGSKA (reference sequence). Trimming shortened V by 0 bases and J by 0 bases, and 9 bases separated the two germline ends. The CDR3 totals 14 residues. In nucleotides, the CDR3 is TGCAGTGCTAGAGACCTGGACAGCTCCTACGAGCAGTACTTC. It yields the protein CSARDLDSSYEQYF.

This clonotype came up a few times. V and J are TRBV5-1 and TRBJ1-6; 10 bases line up with TRBD1. V shed 4 bases, J shed 8 bases, and the junction held 9 bases outside the gene matches. This CDR3 is 16 amino acids long. Germline values: CDR1 SGHRS, CDR2 YFSETQ. The CDR3 here is CASSPWDRGFDSPLHF. The CDR3 bases are TGCGCCAGCAGCCCATGGGACAGGGGATTTGATTCACCCCTCCACTTT.

The chain combines TRBV9 with TRBJ2-5; D is ambiguous. Germline V CDR1 and CDR2: SGDLS, YYNGEE. With 3 bases removed from V and 5 bases from J, the gap between germline ends came to 8 bases. The CDR3 spans 12 residues. The CDR3 nucleotides are TGTGCCAGCAGCGACCTTGGGGAGACCCAGTACTTC. Translation: CASSDLGETQYF.

The chain is built from TRBV7-2 and TRBJ1-2; D perhaps matches TRBD1 (5 bases). With 5 bases removed from V and 8 bases from J, the gap between germline ends came to 12 bases. Germline CDR1 reads SGHTA; CDR2 reads FQGNSA. This CDR3 is built from 12 residues. The CDR3 loop reads CASSVNRRGYTF. The CDR3 region has the DNA TGTGCCAGCAGCGTAAACAGGAGAGGCTACACCTTC.

This clonotype was observed a few times. The chain's CDR3 is CASSSGGANTGELFF. The DNA of the CDR3 is TGTGCCAGCAGTTCTGGGGGCGCGAACACCGGGGAGCTGTTTTTT. The chain uses TRBV28 and TRBJ2-2; the D gene is possibly TRBD1 (6 bases). Trimming shortened V by 4 bases and J by 0 bases, and 9 bases separated the two germline ends. Germline assignment: CDR1 MDHEN and CDR2 SYDVKM. This CDR3 has 15 residues.

V gene TRBV5-1 combines with J gene TRBJ2-7; 11 nucleotides agree with TRBD2. Germline V gene data show CDR1 as SGHRS and CDR2 as YFSETQ. The length of the CDR3 is 15 residues. The J segment lost 2 bases and the V segment lost 3 bases, leaving 4 bases of the junction unmatched. The CDR3 bases are TGCGCCAGCAGCTCAGGGACTAGCGGACCCTACGAGCAGTACTTC. It is translated as CASSSGTSGPYEQYF. Based on the CDR3 plus reference TRBV5-1 and TRBJ2-7, the full variable domain is KAGVTQTPRYLIKTRGQQVTLSCSPISGHRSVSWYQQTPGQGLQFLFEYFSETQRNKGNFPGRFSGRQFSNSRSEMNVSTLELGDSALYLCASSSGTSGPYEQYFGPGTRLTVT.

This clonotype was seen more than once but under ten times. The chain recombines TRBV29-1 with TRBJ2-3; maybe TRBD1 (5 bases). Per germline, CDR1 SQVTM and CDR2 ANQGSEA. The CDR3 length is 14 residues. Trimming pared 3 bases from V and 4 bases from J, leaving 14 bases between. CDR3 in amino acids: CSVDQGGLADTQYF. The CDR3 DNA reads as TGCAGCGTTGACCAGGGTGGTTTAGCAGATACGCAGTATTTT.

The rearrangement uses TRBV24-1 and TRBJ2-3, with 9 nucleotides matching TRBD2. The CDR3 consists of 14 residues. V was pared by 5 bases and J by 6 bases, with 5 bases of the junction left unmatched. Germline CDR1 reads KGHDR; CDR2 reads SFDVKD. Here the CDR3 DNA reads TGTGCCACCAGTGCTGCGGGAGGGCCGGATACGCAGTATTTT. Amino acid sequence: CATSAAGGPDTQYF.

The chain couples TRBV15 to TRBJ2-5; D ambiguous. CDR1 is LNHNV and CDR2 is YYDKDF in the germline V gene (reference sequence). Trimming removed 4 bases from V and 6 bases from J, with 15 bases in between. The CDR3 totals 14 residues. The CDR3 reads CATSNGFSQKTQYF. The CDR3 region has the DNA TGTGCCACCAGCAACGGATTTAGCCAGAAGACCCAGTACTTC.